A single sample gave rise to the 21 T cell receptor beta chains below, sequenced in a study of breast tumors, draining lymph nodes, adjacent tissues listed by TCRdb under 2016. Lymph node samples came from the axillary draining lymph nodes of breast cancer patients. Receptors were amplified or captured by multiplex PCR. TCRdb records Illumina HiSeq 2000 as the sequencer. In-frame beta chains were kept once TCRdb had trimmed the public reads at Q25 with fastp and called clones with MiXCR. Rows with a matching CDR3 protein are joined into one entry that keeps the most common DNA and genes. Within this sample are around 150,000 distinct CDR3 sequences, with around a third of them counted one time only. The ten largest account for less than 2.5% of the sample. The material sequenced was axillary lymph node tissue. Every receptor here comes from a female donor with breast cancer. Some clones in this sample may be carry-over from other donors' samples.

The genes are TRBV6-2 or TRBV6-3 and TRBJ1-1, with D possibly matching TRBD1 (5 bases). CDR3 length: 16 amino acids. Trimming took off 5 bases at V and 4 bases at J, with 20 bases between the two ends. In germline, CDR1 is MNHEY, CDR2 SVGEGT. The CDR3 DNA follows: TGTGCCAGCAGTGAACTAGGGACTGGAGCTGGCACTGAAGCTTTCTTT. Amino acid sequence: CASSELGTGAGTEAFF.

The rearrangement joins TRBV7-9 to TRBJ1-2, with 7 bases aligning to TRBD1. The length of the CDR3 is 17 residues. Germline V CDR1 and CDR2: SEHNR, FQNEAQ (reference sequence). The trim removed 3 bases at V and 5 bases at J, leaving 15 bases unmatched. CDR3: CASSLDNTGTEPYGYTF. DNA of the CDR3: TGTGCCAGCAGCTTGGACAACACCGGGACAGAACCATATGGCTACACCTTC.

There are many counts of this clonotype. The chain joins TRBV7-6 to TRBJ2-1; D is undetermined. The CDR3 consists of 12 residues. The germline V gene encodes CDR1 SGHVS and CDR2 FNYEAQ. V was shortened by 5 bases and J by 8 bases, with 10 bases between the two germline ends. CDR3 in amino acids: CASSLSVHEQFF. The CDR3 nucleotides are TGTGCCAGCAGCCTCTCTGTACATGAGCAGTTCTTC.

A remark on this clonotype: The CDR3 end shows no conserved phenylalanine or tryptophan, and so a read error is likely. This rearrangement joins TRBV28 to TRBJ1-6; D gene ambiguous. The CDR3 is 15 amino acids. From germline, CDR1 is MDHEN and CDR2 SYDVKM. This CDR3 reads CASIGRTAYNSPLHS. CDR3 sequence (DNA): TGCGCCAGCATCGGCAGGACTGCATATAATTCACCCCTCCACTCT.

Points on this clonotype: A read error is possible here, since a much larger clone lies one base away. CDR3 in DNA: TGTGCCAGCAGTCACCGAAGGGAGATCGAAAAACTGTTTTTT. Protein: CASSHRREIEKLFF. V is TRBV6-5 and J is TRBJ1-4; D is ambiguous. The V and J ends lost 5 bases and 8 bases respectively, with 15 bases between them. From germline, CDR1 is MNHEY and CDR2 SVGAGI. The CDR3 contains 14 residues.

The chain uses TRBV12-3 or TRBV12-4 and TRBJ2-7, with 10 bases aligning to TRBD2. Near its end, the DNA agrees better with TRBJ2-1, so the J call may be wrong. This CDR3 is built from 14 residues. The CDR3 loop reads CASSPGVAGGEQFF. Written as DNA, the CDR3 is TGTGCCAGCAGTCCCGGGGTAGCGGGGGGTGAGCAGTTCTTC.

Notes on this clonotype: This may stem from a read error, because a much larger clone lies one nucleotide away. The chain recombines TRBV3-1 with TRBJ2-7, with 9 positions matching TRBD1. The CDR3 loop spans 15 amino acids. The germline gives CDR1 LGHDT, CDR2 YNNKEL (reference sequence). The CDR3: CAGSQGWTGAYEQYF. The CDR3 region has the DNA TGTGCCGGCAGCCAAGGCTGGACAGGGGCCTACGAGCAGTACTTC.

The chain has TRBV5-4 and TRBJ1-6, with 7 nucleotides matching TRBD1. The V segment lost 2 bases and the J segment 9 bases; nucleotides outside the gene matches: 8. The CDR3 has 15 amino acids. Looked up from germline, CDR1 is SGHNT and CDR2 is YYREEE (reference sequence). The CDR3, as DNA: TGTGCCAGCAGCTTAGGGGGCACCTCGGGTTCACCCCTCCACTTT. It specifies CASSLGGTSGSPLHF.

This rearrangement joins TRBV7-3 to TRBJ2-3; TRBD2 matches at 14 bases. V shed 1 base and J 3 bases; nucleotides not matched to a gene: 9. The germline V gene has CDR1 SGHTA and CDR2 FQGTGA. CDR3 length equals 19 residues. The CDR3 loop reads CASSLNGLTSGGATDTQYF. The CDR3 DNA sequence: TGTGCCAGCAGCTTAAATGGGTTGACTAGCGGGGGGGCTACAGATACGCAGTATTTT.

In the case of this clonotype: This may be a read error: a much more frequent sequence differs by one nucleotide. This chain uses TRBV11-2 with TRBJ2-5, with D tentatively TRBD1 (6 bases). V was pared by 0 bases and J by 3 bases, with 17 bases between. Germline V gene data show CDR1 as SGHAT and CDR2 as FQNNGV. The CDR3 has 17 amino acids. The CDR3 DNA is TGTGCCAGCAGCTTAGAATGGACAGCGCGCCTCGAAGAGACCCAGTACTTC. Encoded protein: CASSLEWTARLEETQYF.

The chain recombines TRBV5-4 with TRBJ1-3, with a possible D match to TRBD1 (6 bases). This CDR3 has 15 amino acids. V lost 4 bases to trimming and J lost 4 bases, with 15 bases between them. Germline-derived CDR1 and CDR2 are SGHNT and YYREEE (reference sequence). DNA for the CDR3: TGTGCCAGCAGCCCTGGACAGACCGCCGGAAACACCATATATTTT. Translated: CASSPGQTAGNTIYF.

This clonotype was found many times. This chain joins TRBV6-2 or TRBV6-3 and TRBJ2-7; D gene ambiguous. Trimming took 4 bases from V and 4 from J, leaving 17 bases between them. CDR1 and CDR2 (germline): MNHEY, SVGEGT. The CDR3 contains 15 residues. CDR3 region: CASSSPATAYYEQYV. The CDR3 DNA follows: TGTGCCAGCAGTTCCCCCGCGACGGCATATTACGAGCAGTACGTC.

To note about this clonotype: One base away lies a much larger clone, so this may be a sequencing read error. The V and J genes are TRBV9 and TRBJ1-3; 7 bases line up with TRBD1. In germline, CDR1 is SGDLS, CDR2 YYNGEE. This CDR3 region has 15 residues. The CDR3 sequence: CTSSGVTGAGNTIYF. CDR3 bases: TGTACCAGCAGCGGAGTAACAGGGGCTGGAAACACCATATATTTT.

Worth noting for this clonotype: This may come from a read error, since a much larger clone is one base off. Here the CDR3 omits its conserved ending phenylalanine or tryptophan, so a read error is the likely source. The rearrangement joins TRBV18 to TRBJ1-2; no reliable D call. The CDR3 totals 14 residues. V was clipped by 6 bases and J by 4 bases, with 15 bases between them. Germline CDR1 and CDR2: KGHSH and LQKENI. The CDR3 region has the DNA TGTGCCAGCTCCCCCTCTGACGACTTCTATGGCTACACCTCC. Amino acids: CASSPSDDFYGYTS.

This chain uses TRBV6-6 with TRBJ1-1; no firm D call. Germline loops: CDR1 MNHNY, CDR2 SVGAGI (reference sequence). The CDR3 totals 13 residues. Trimming cost V 2 bases and J 3 bases, with 7 bases left between them. The CDR3 sequence is CASSYLADTEAFF. The CDR3 nucleotides read TGTGCCAGCAGTTACCTAGCCGACACTGAAGCTTTCTTT.

There are a few counts of this clonotype. This chain links TRBV5-4 with TRBJ2-3; 10 bases match TRBD2. Germline V gene sequence: CDR1 SGHNT, CDR2 YYREEE (reference sequence). V was pared by 4 bases and J by 6 bases, with 8 bases of the junction left unmatched. CDR3 length: 15 amino acids. The CDR3 loop is CASSDDSGGPDTQYF. CDR3 nucleotide sequence: TGTGCCAGCAGCGACGATAGCGGGGGGCCGGATACGCAGTATTTT. The entire variable domain, with the rest obtained from reference TRBV5-4 and TRBJ2-3, is as follows: ETGVTQSPTHLIKTRGQQVTLRCSSQSGHNTVSWYQQALGQGPQFIFQYYREEENGRGNFPPRFSGLQFPNYSSELNVNALELDDSALYLCASSDDSGGPDTQYFGPGTRLTVL.

This clonotype has only a few counts. V and J are TRBV27 and TRBJ1-5; D not resolved. The germline V gene has CDR1 MNHEY and CDR2 SMNVEV (reference sequence). The CDR3 covers 16 residues. V lost 2 bases and J lost 0, with 11 bases in between. The CDR3 region is CASSLGGVYSNQPQHF. The DNA for the CDR3 is TGTGCCAGCAGTTTAGGCGGGGTATATAGCAATCAGCCCCAGCATTTT.

At least ten counts were recorded for this clonotype. An end of the junction does not agree with germline; a read error may underlie this. The chain links TRBV20-1 to TRBJ2-5, with no clear D. This CDR3 spans 12 amino acids. CDR1 and CDR2 (germline): DFQATT, SNEGSKA (reference sequence). CDR3 region: CSARGRLETLYF. The CDR3 nucleotides read TGCAGTGCTAGGGGCCGCCTAGAGACCCTGTACTTC.

Comment on this clonotype: Because the CDR3's place on the DNA is in doubt, the DNA is left out and the CDR3 is given as listed by TCRdb. The chain couples TRBV2 to TRBJ1-4; the D call in the table, TRBD1, was not verified against the DNA. The CDR3 is 20 residues long, counting both termini. Germline V CDR1 and CDR2: SNHLY, FYNNEI. CDR3 protein: CASSESVPGTQYFGDEKLFF.

In regard to this clonotype: A single base separates this from a much larger clone, so it may be a read error. The V gene is TRBV18, the J gene TRBJ2-2, with TRBD1 matching 7 bases. V lost 5 bases and J lost 1; bases outside the gene matches: 7. The CDR3 is 16 residues long. CDR1 and CDR2 (germline): KGHSH, LQKENI. CDR3 coding DNA: TGTGCCAGCTCATTGTCGACAGGGCGGAACACCGGGGAGCTGTTTTTT. Residues: CASSLSTGRNTGELFF.

This clonotype showed up many times. The rearrangement uses TRBV5-1 and TRBJ1-4, with D hard to call. This CDR3 has 17 amino acids. V was cut by 2 bases and J by 2 bases, with 16 bases left in between. Germline CDR1 is SGHRS and CDR2 is YFSETQ. CDR3 in amino acids: CASSFRASGSTNEKLFF. CDR3 nucleotides: TGCGCCAGCAGCTTTCGGGCCTCTGGGTCCACTAATGAAAAACTGTTTTTT.